Each of the 17 T cell receptor beta chains below was sequenced from the same sample in a study of blood T cell repertoires in COVID-19. Profiling relied on immunoSEQ multiplex PCR, and the TCRdb table lists in-frame clones only, not all of them. There are some 320,000 clones in the sample; roughly 86% occur only once, and roughly 7.1% lies in the top ten. Sequenced: peripheral blood. All receptors come from a woman in her forties or fifties who had recovered from COVID-19.

This chain connects TRBV14 to TRBJ1-2; D remains unclear. The length of the CDR3 is 13 residues. Germline CDR1 is SGHDN and CDR2 is FVKESK. Trimming took off 0 bases at V and 2 bases at J, with 4 bases between the two ends. CDR3 DNA sequence: TGTGCCAGCAGCCAAGACCGGAACTATGGCTACACCTTC. Encoded protein: CASSQDRNYGYTF.

As for this clone: This sample also contains other DNA sequences that code for the same CDR3. This sequence joins TRBV5-4 and TRBJ2-5; 10 bases match TRBD2. Germline V lookup: CDR1 SGHNT, CDR2 YYREEE (reference sequence). Losses at the gene ends were 0 bases for V and 2 bases for J; bases not matched to a gene: 4. This CDR3 has 16 residues. In DNA, the CDR3 is TGTGCCAGCAGCTTGGGCGGACTAGCGGAACAAGAGACCCAGTACTTC. Its translation is CASSLGGLAEQETQYF.

This clone came up once. The V gene is TRBV19, the J gene TRBJ2-7; TRBD1 matches 7 bases. V trimming: 6 bases; J trimming: 5 bases; junction bases outside the gene matches: 4. This CDR3 region has 12 residues. CDR1 is LNHDA and CDR2 is SQIVND in the germline V gene (reference sequence). The CDR3 nucleotides are TGTGCCAGTAGGCTACAGGGGAACGAGCAGTACTTC. This translates into CASRLQGNEQYF.

V gene TRBV3-1 (or the pseudogene TRBV3-2) combines with J gene TRBJ1-5; no clear D gene. Trimming removed 8 bases from V and 9 bases from J, with 8 bases in between. The CDR3 loop spans 10 amino acids. Germline CDR1 LGHDT, CDR2 YNNKEL (reference sequence). CDR3 nucleotides: TGTGCCAGCCCAACATGGCCCCAGCATTTT. Translation gives CASPTWPQHF.

This chain connects TRBV19 to TRBJ2-5; a weak D match, TRBD2 (6 bases). Looked up from germline, CDR1 is LNHDA and CDR2 is SQIVND (reference sequence). The V and J ends lost 3 bases and 5 bases respectively, with 16 bases between them. The CDR3 has 15 amino acids. CDR3 in DNA: TGTGCCAGTAGTATTCGGGGCTCGGGGGAGGAGACCCAGTACTTC. Encoded protein: CASSIRGSGEETQYF.

CDR3 sequence: CASSYSLAGVVGELFF. The CDR3 DNA reads as TGTGCCAGCAGTTACTCTCTAGCGGGAGTTGTCGGGGAGCTGTTTTTT. The rearrangement joins TRBV6-5 to TRBJ2-2; 10 nucleotides agree with TRBD2. The ends lost 0 bases at V and 7 bases at J; junction bases unmatched: 5. The V gene's germline CDR1 is MNHEY and CDR2 SVGAGI. This CDR3 spans 16 amino acids.

This rearrangement joins TRBV11-2 to TRBJ2-5; 10 nucleotides match TRBD2. V was clipped by 5 bases and J by 7 bases; unmatched bases: 10. From germline, CDR1 is SGHAT and CDR2 FQNNGV. The CDR3 runs to 15 residues. As DNA, the CDR3 is TGTGCCAGCAGCGCGCTAGCGGGAGCCCTAGGGACCCAGTACTTC. This translates into CASSALAGALGTQYF.

This sequence joins TRBV7-6 and TRBJ1-1; 9 positions agree with TRBD1. CDR3 length: 14 residues. CDR1 is SGHVS and CDR2 is FNYEAQ in the germline V gene. J lost 3 bases, V lost 6 bases, and 5 bases had no gene match. CDR3 loop: CASRQGQGYTEAFF. The DNA for the CDR3 is TGTGCCAGCAGGCAGGGACAGGGCTACACTGAAGCTTTCTTT.

The rearrangement uses TRBV19 and TRBJ1-5; 10 nucleotides agree with TRBD1. V shed 6 bases, J shed 6 bases, and the junction held 5 bases outside the gene matches. The CDR3 spans 14 residues. The germline gives CDR1 LNHDA, CDR2 SQIVND (reference sequence). As DNA, the CDR3 is TGTGCCAGTAGGGGACAGGGGTACGTTCAGCCCCAGCATTTT. Encoded protein: CASRGQGYVQPQHF. The variable domain in full, completed from reference TRBV19 and TRBJ1-5, reads DGGITQSPKYLFRKEGQNVTLSCEQNLNHDAMYWYRQDPGQGLRLIYYSQIVNDFQKGDIAEGYSVSREKKESFPLTVTSAQKNPTAFYLCASRGQGYVQPQHFGDGTRLSIL.

This chain links TRBV28 with TRBJ2-1; 12 nucleotides line up with TRBD2. Germline CDR1 MDHEN, CDR2 SYDVKM. Losses at the gene ends were 6 bases for V and 9 bases for J; bases not matched to a gene: 12. The CDR3 length is 16 residues. CDR3: CASSPMILAGGVEQFF. The CDR3 nucleotides are TGTGCCAGCAGCCCAATGATCCTAGCGGGGGGGGTTGAGCAGTTCTTC.

This chain joins TRBV6-5 and TRBJ2-1; 8 bases are a match to TRBD2. The CDR3 length is 15 residues. With 6 bases clipped from V and 1 base from J, the junction kept 5 bases outside the gene matches. Germline assignment: CDR1 MNHEY and CDR2 SVGAGI. The CDR3, as DNA: TGTGCCAGCAGCAAAAGCGGGAGTTCCTACAATGAGCAGTTCTTC. This sequence encodes CASSKSGSSYNEQFF.

This chain uses TRBV5-1 with TRBJ2-7; TRBD2 matches 7 bases. CDR3 length equals 13 residues. Germline V gives CDR1 SGHRS, CDR2 YFSETQ. J gave up 7 bases and V 3 bases, and 7 bases lay outside the gene matches. CDR3 sequence: CASSWGPGGEQYF. The CDR3 DNA is TGCGCCAGCAGCTGGGGTCCCGGGGGGGAGCAGTACTTC.

The chain carries TRBV10-3 and TRBJ1-3; 7 bases align to TRBD1. V was pared by 10 bases and J by 0 bases, with 9 bases of the junction left unmatched. The germline V gene has CDR1 ENHRY and CDR2 SYGVKD. This CDR3 spans 15 amino acids. The CDR3 region is CATRDRYDSGNTIYF. The CDR3 nucleotides are TGTGCCACGCGGGACAGATATGACTCTGGAAACACCATATATTTT.

This clone appeared a few times. CDR3 nucleotide sequence: TGTGCCAGCAGCCGGACTAGCGGGGGCCGTAATGAGCAGTTCTTC. Its protein product is CASSRTSGGRNEQFF. The chain uses TRBV11-2 and TRBJ2-1, with 13 bases lining up with TRBD2. The CDR3 length is 15 residues. The trim removed 5 bases at V and 7 bases at J, leaving 5 bases unmatched. Germline V gives CDR1 SGHAT, CDR2 FQNNGV.

This chain links TRBV19 with TRBJ1-2; D gene unclear. Germline V CDR1 and CDR2: LNHDA, SQIVND (reference sequence). CDR3 length: 14 amino acids. The V end was cut by 3 bases, the J end by 7 bases, with 15 bases between. In nucleotides, the CDR3 is TGTGCCAGTAGTATCGCTAGTCTGGTTCGTGGCTACACCTTC. The encoded protein is CASSIASLVRGYTF.

The chain recombines TRBV7-6 with TRBJ1-1, with 9 bases fitting TRBD1. This CDR3 has 14 residues. V was pared by 5 bases and J by 1 base, with 2 bases of the junction left unmatched. Germline V gene sequence: CDR1 SGHVS, CDR2 FNYEAQ. CDR3 amino acids: CASSPQGANTEAFF. The CDR3 nucleotides read TGTGCCAGCAGCCCACAGGGGGCGAACACTGAAGCTTTCTTT.

The chain links TRBV7-9 to TRBJ1-2, with 10 bases matching TRBD1. Germline assignment: CDR1 SEHNR and CDR2 FQNEAQ (reference sequence). The CDR3 spans 17 residues. The ends lost 7 bases at V and 6 bases at J; junction bases unmatched: 17. The CDR3 here is CASTPKRLDRGGDGYTF. The CDR3 DNA reads as TGTGCCAGCACCCCCAAGAGGTTGGACAGGGGGGGAGATGGCTACACCTTC.